This entry is about one TCR beta chain. The ends lost 4 bases at V and 5 bases at J; junction bases unmatched: 9. The CDR3 has 16 amino acids. The data originate from a study of cytomegalovirus exposure and HLA in healthy donors. At the level of the study: In a later analysis, it was reported that the approximately 120 validation repertoires had been produced on the same platform as the 600 to 850 repertoires belonging to the first cohort.

The assay was immunoSEQ multiplex PCR, and TCRdb's table has in-frame clones only and misses some. The sample has some 59,000 clones; about 91% are singletons. The sequence was collected from a woman under 30 in good health and CMV-seronegative. V usage is TRBV23-1 and J usage is TRBJ2-2; 8 bases are shared with TRBD1. TRBV23-1 is known as an ORF, though its function is uncertain. Material for sequencing was PBMCs. Written as DNA, the CDR3 is TGCGCCAGCAGTCCGATCACCAGGGGGCAGACCGGGGAGCTGTTTTTT. This encodes CASSPITRGQTGELFF.